These 20 T cell receptor beta chains came from one sample sequenced in a study of PD-L1 blockade in urothelial cancer. The data were produced by immunoSEQ multiplex PCR, yet TCRdb's version contains in-frame clones alone and is incomplete. The sample shows about 25,000 clones, 84% of them seen only once. The material was PBMCs, obtained around atezolizumab (anti-PD-L1) treatment. The receptor set was obtained from a man between 70 and 80 years old with urothelial cancer.

The rearrangement links TRBV4-1 to TRBJ2-7, with D tentatively TRBD1 (6 bases). Germline V gives CDR1 MGHRA, CDR2 YSYEKL. V was shortened by 1 base and J by 3 bases, with 10 bases between the two germline ends. The CDR3 runs to 14 residues. The CDR3 loop is CASSQGRGGYEQYF. The CDR3 DNA is TGCGCCAGCAGCCAAGGCAGGGGCGGCTACGAGCAGTACTTC.

The J gene is TRBJ2-7, the V gene TRBV5-6; 9 bases align to TRBD2. The CDR3 spans 16 residues. V lost 3 bases to trimming and J lost 0 bases; unmatched junction nucleotides: 7. In germline, CDR1 is SGHDT, CDR2 YYEEEE. CDR3 residues: CASSYLPGLASYEQYF. Written as DNA, the CDR3 is TGTGCCAGCAGCTATCTTCCGGGACTAGCCTCCTACGAGCAGTACTTC.

The rearrangement links TRBV2 to TRBJ2-3, with D tentatively TRBD2 (5 bases). CDR1 SNHLY and CDR2 FYNNEI come from the germline V gene. The CDR3 is 15 residues long. V shed 7 bases and J shed 6 bases, with 20 bases lying between them. This CDR3 reads CASNLDSRVADTQYF. As DNA, the CDR3 is TGTGCCAGCAACCTGGACTCCCGCGTGGCGGATACGCAGTATTTT.

The genes are TRBV4-2 and TRBJ2-1, with 8 bases fitting TRBD2. There are 18 residues in the CDR3. Germline V lookup: CDR1 LGHNA, CDR2 YNFKEQ. V lost 2 bases to trimming and J lost 7 bases; unmatched junction nucleotides: 16. Written as DNA, the CDR3 is TGTGCCAGCAGCCAACCTTTACGGACTAGCAATTTCCGGAATGAGCAGTTCTTC. Encoded protein: CASSQPLRTSNFRNEQFF.

The gene calls are TRBV28 and TRBJ2-7, with D uncertain. V was cut by 10 bases and J by 1 base, with 20 bases left in between. Germline lookup yields CDR1 MDHEN and CDR2 SYDVKM. CDR3 size: 15 residues. The CDR3 region has the DNA TGTGCCACCACGGGTGGGTTGATTTCTTCCTACGAGCAGTACTTC. It translates to CATTGGLISSYEQYF.

The V call is TRBV5-1, the J call TRBJ2-3; a weak D match, TRBD2 (6 bases). CDR3 length: 14 amino acids. Trimming stripped 6 bases from V and 2 bases from J, with 13 bases between. From germline, CDR1 is SGHRS and CDR2 YFSETQ. The CDR3 region has the DNA TGCGCCAGCACGCCGGGACTCGTCACAGATACGCAGTATTTT. Its translation: CASTPGLVTDTQYF.

The chain couples TRBV28 to TRBJ1-1; 7 bases line up with TRBD1. This CDR3 is 14 amino acids long. The V gene end was trimmed by 3 bases and the J gene end by 4 bases; junction bases not matched to a gene: 5. In germline, CDR1 is MDHEN, CDR2 SYDVKM. Written as DNA, the CDR3 is TGTGCCAGCAGTTTTCAGGGGGTGGTCACTGAAGCTTTCTTT. Translation gives CASSFQGVVTEAFF. Together with reference TRBV28 and TRBJ1-1, the CDR3 gives the full variable domain: DVKVTQSSRYLVKRTGEKVFLECVQDMDHENMFWYRQDPGLGLRLIYFSYDVKMKEKGDIPEGYSVSREKKERFSLILESASTNQTSMYLCASSFQGVVTEAFFGQGTRLTVV.

The V gene is TRBV6-1, the J gene TRBJ2-1; D ambiguous. CDR1 MNHNS and CDR2 SASEGT come from the germline V gene. The CDR3 has 16 residues. Trimming cost V 4 bases and J 0 bases, with 13 bases left between them. DNA for the CDR3: TGTGCCAGCAGTGCCCAGACGAGGAACTCCTACAATGAGCAGTTCTTC. Amino acids: CASSAQTRNSYNEQFF.

The chain couples TRBV10-3 to TRBJ2-7; no definite D call. From germline, CDR1 is ENHRY and CDR2 SYGVKD. The V end was cut by 7 bases, the J end by 0 bases, with 13 bases between. This CDR3 region has 14 residues. CDR3 residues: CAIKRDGYSYEQYF. DNA of the CDR3: TGTGCCATCAAAAGAGACGGGTACTCCTACGAGCAGTACTTC.

The V gene is TRBV11-2, the J gene TRBJ1-6, with D unclear. V lost 3 bases and J lost 5, with 5 bases in between. The CDR3 runs 13 residues. Germline V gene sequence: CDR1 SGHAT, CDR2 FQNNGV. The CDR3 protein is CASSLANNSPLHF. The CDR3 DNA reads TGTGCCAGCAGCTTGGCAAATAATTCACCCCTCCACTTT.

The chain uses TRBV19 and TRBJ2-2, with 10 bases identical to TRBD2. V was pared by 0 bases and J by 4 bases, with 5 bases of the junction left unmatched. The CDR3 has 17 amino acids. In germline, CDR1 is LNHDA, CDR2 SQIVND (reference sequence). CDR3 loop: CASSIERLAGFTGELFF. CDR3 sequence (DNA): TGTGCCAGTAGTATAGAACGACTAGCGGGCTTCACCGGGGAGCTGTTTTTT.

This clone was picked up one time. The chain couples TRBV5-4 to TRBJ2-5, with TRBD2 identical over 7 bases. Germline-derived CDR1 and CDR2 are SGHNT and YYREEE (reference sequence). Trimming at V came to 0 bases and at J to 0 bases, leaving 5 bases not matched to a gene. CDR3 length: 16 residues. DNA of the CDR3: TGTGCCAGCAGCTTGGAAGTAGCGGGTTACCAAGAGACCCAGTACTTC. Residues: CASSLEVAGYQETQYF.

This clone has a handful of counts. The CDR3 sequence is CAWRPGTLNTEAFF. The DNA of the CDR3 is TGTGCCTGGAGACCCGGGACACTAAACACTGAAGCTTTCTTT. The V gene is TRBV30, the J gene TRBJ1-1; possibly TRBD1 for D (6 bases). The CDR3 has 14 residues. The germline V and J ends were trimmed by 3 bases and 2 bases, with 13 bases remaining between them. CDR1 is GTSNPN, CDR2 SVGIG, per germline (reference sequence).

V gene TRBV5-1 combines with J gene TRBJ2-5, with D perhaps matching TRBD1 (6 bases). In germline, CDR1 is SGHRS, CDR2 YFSETQ. Trimming removed 2 bases at V and 4 bases at J, with 12 bases between. The CDR3 is made up of 14 amino acids. In nucleotides, the CDR3 is TGCGCCAGCAGCTTAGGGCAGGGGTCAGAGACCCAGTACTTC. Encoded protein: CASSLGQGSETQYF.

The chain links TRBV5-4 to TRBJ2-5; 9 bases are shared with TRBD1. CDR3 length: 15 residues. CDR1 is SGHNT, CDR2 YYREEE, per germline (reference sequence). V was clipped by 6 bases and J by 0 bases; unmatched bases: 6. The CDR3 spells CASNTGGADQETQYF. The CDR3 coding sequence is TGTGCCAGCAACACAGGGGGCGCAGACCAAGAGACCCAGTACTTC.

The chain joins TRBV6-5 to TRBJ2-7; 11 bases line up with TRBD1. Per the germline V gene, CDR1 is MNHEY and CDR2 is SVGAGI. V shed 5 bases, J shed 1 base, and the junction held 4 bases outside the gene matches. The CDR3 is made up of 15 amino acids. The CDR3 protein is CASSKDRGQSYEQYF. The CDR3 nucleotides read TGTGCCAGCAGTAAGGACAGGGGGCAGTCCTACGAGCAGTACTTC.

The chain links TRBV5-1 to TRBJ1-1; D ambiguous. V lost 6 bases and J 4 bases, leaving 16 bases between the germline ends. Germline V gene sequence: CDR1 SGHRS, CDR2 YFSETQ. CDR3 length: 14 amino acids. This chain's CDR3 is CASTGIDGGTEAFF. Written as DNA, the CDR3 is TGCGCCAGCACCGGGATTGACGGCGGCACTGAAGCTTTCTTT.

A few counts support this clone. The gene calls are TRBV19 and TRBJ2-1; no reliable D call. V was shortened by 3 bases and J by 2 bases, with 11 bases between the two germline ends. CDR1 and CDR2 from the germline V gene are LNHDA and SQIVND (reference sequence). This CDR3 comprises 15 residues. Here the CDR3 DNA reads TGTGCCAGTAGTATCGACTTGCTACCCTACAATGAGCAGTTCTTC. Residues: CASSIDLLPYNEQFF.

V usage is TRBV6-5 and J usage is TRBJ2-1; TRBD2 agrees at 13 bases. This CDR3 spans 14 amino acids. Looked up from germline, CDR1 is MNHEY and CDR2 is SVGAGI. With 6 bases clipped from V and 12 bases from J, the junction kept 8 bases outside the gene matches. The CDR3 spells CASSSGTSGKGQFF. DNA for the CDR3: TGTGCCAGCAGCTCCGGGACTAGCGGGAAGGGGCAGTTCTTC.

The rearrangement joins TRBV28 to TRBJ2-7; possibly TRBD2 for D (6 bases). The CDR3 has 13 residues. Trimming left V 6 bases short and J 2 bases short, with 11 bases between. The germline V gene encodes CDR1 MDHEN and CDR2 SYDVKM. The CDR3 spells CASRPPGAYEQYF. CDR3 bases: TGTGCCAGCAGACCTCCGGGAGCCTACGAGCAGTACTTC.